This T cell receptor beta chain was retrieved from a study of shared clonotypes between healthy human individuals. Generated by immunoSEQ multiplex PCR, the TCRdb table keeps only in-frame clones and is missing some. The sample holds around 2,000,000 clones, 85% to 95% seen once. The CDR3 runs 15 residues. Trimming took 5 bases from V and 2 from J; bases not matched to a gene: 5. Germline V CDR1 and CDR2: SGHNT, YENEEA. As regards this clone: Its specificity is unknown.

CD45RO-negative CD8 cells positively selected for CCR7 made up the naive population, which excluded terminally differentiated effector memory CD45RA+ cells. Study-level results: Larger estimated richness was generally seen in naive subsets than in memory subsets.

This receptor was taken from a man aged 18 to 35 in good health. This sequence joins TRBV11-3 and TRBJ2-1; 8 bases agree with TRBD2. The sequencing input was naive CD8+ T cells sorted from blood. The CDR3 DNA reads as TGTGCCAGCAGCCCGACTAGCGAGCCCTACAATGAGCAGTTCTTC. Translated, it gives CASSPTSEPYNEQFF.